A selection of T cell receptor beta chains follows, all from one sample in a study of OX40 agonist ivuxolimab in advanced cancers. Measured with immunoSEQ multiplex PCR; TCRdb has only the in-frame clones, and not every one. The data show about 48,000 clones, around 86% seen once. This specimen consisted of CD4+ or CD8+ T cells sorted from blood, obtained in a trial of the OX40 agonist ivuxolimab. The receptors come from an adult with an advanced solid tumor such as melanoma, head and neck, liver or kidney cancer. The CDR3 runs from the conserved cysteine through the conserved F or W. Fields, in order: V gene, clone size, D gene, CDR3 length, J gene, CDR3 DNA, CDR3 protein. D genes are given only for firm matches. Expanded clones get a size class; other rows say once, few or many, or leave the size out.

v_call: TRBV5-1
clone_size: .
d_call: TRBD2
cdr3_length: 15
j_call: TRBJ2-7
cdr3_nt: TGCGCCAGTAGGACTAGCGGGGGGGCTACGGGCGAGCAGTACTTC
cdr3_aa: CASRTSGGATGEQYF

v_call: TRBV19
clone_size: .
d_call: .
cdr3_length: 12
j_call: TRBJ1-5
cdr3_nt: TGTGCCAGTAGTATTTGGAATCAGCCCCAGCATTTT
cdr3_aa: CASSIWNQPQHF

v_call: TRBV29-1
clone_size: .
d_call: .
cdr3_length: 13
j_call: TRBJ2-1
cdr3_nt: TGCAGCGTTGCCCGAGAGGTCTACAATGAGCAGTTCTTC
cdr3_aa: CSVAREVYNEQFF

v_call: TRBV6-1
clone_size: .
d_call: TRBD1
cdr3_length: 15
j_call: TRBJ2-7
cdr3_nt: TGTGCCAGCACCACGGGACAGGGCATGCGCGCCGAGCAGTACTTC
cdr3_aa: CASTTGQGMRAEQYF

v_call: TRBV7-2
clone_size: .
d_call: TRBD2
cdr3_length: 14
j_call: TRBJ2-2
cdr3_nt: TGTGCCAGCAGCATGAGCGGGATCACCGGGGAGCTGTTTTTT
cdr3_aa: CASSMSGITGELFF

v_call: TRBV7-9
clone_size: .
d_call: .
cdr3_length: 15
j_call: TRBJ2-7
cdr3_nt: TGTGCCAGCAGCCCCTCCCCCGGGATCTCCTACGAGCAGTACTTC
cdr3_aa: CASSPSPGISYEQYF

v_call: TRBV25-1
clone_size: .
d_call: .
cdr3_length: 16
j_call: TRBJ1-2
cdr3_nt: TGTGCCAGTTCTACGACAGAGTCCCAGACAAACTATGGCTACACCTTC
cdr3_aa: CASSTTESQTNYGYTF

v_call: TRBV19
clone_size: .
d_call: .
cdr3_length: 14
j_call: TRBJ2-3
cdr3_nt: TGTGCCAGTAGTATATGGGGGGTCAGCGATACGCAGTATTTT
cdr3_aa: CASSIWGVSDTQYF

v_call: TRBV18
clone_size: .
d_call: .
cdr3_length: 16
j_call: TRBJ2-5
cdr3_nt: TGTGCCAGCTCACCACCTACAGGGGCGGGAAAGGAGACCCAGTACTTC
cdr3_aa: CASSPPTGAGKETQYF

v_call: TRBV11-2
clone_size: .
d_call: TRBD2
cdr3_length: 16
j_call: TRBJ2-3
cdr3_nt: TGTGCCAGTCATTTGGGGCCAGCGGGGGGAACAGATACGCAGTATTTT
cdr3_aa: CASHLGPAGGTDTQYF

v_call: TRBV2
clone_size: once
d_call: .
cdr3_length: 14
j_call: TRBJ2-2
cdr3_nt: TGTGCCAGCAAGAGAGACAGGAACACCGGGGAGCTGTTTTTT
cdr3_aa: CASKRDRNTGELFF

v_call: TRBV5-4
clone_size: .
d_call: TRBD2
cdr3_length: 17
j_call: TRBJ2-1
cdr3_nt: TGTGCCAGCAGCTCCAGCCTAGCGGGGATATCCTACAATGAGCAGTTCTTC
cdr3_aa: CASSSSLAGISYNEQFF

v_call: TRBV15
clone_size: .
d_call: .
cdr3_length: 13
j_call: TRBJ2-1
cdr3_nt: TGTGCCACCAGCAGAGAAGGGTGGAATGAGCAGTTCTTC
cdr3_aa: CATSREGWNEQFF

v_call: TRBV29-1
clone_size: .
d_call: TRBD1
cdr3_length: 12
j_call: TRBJ1-1
cdr3_nt: TGCAGCGTCGGACAGGGGACGGATGAAGCTTTCTTT
cdr3_aa: CSVGQGTDEAFF

v_call: TRBV19
clone_size: .
d_call: TRBD1
cdr3_length: 13
j_call: TRBJ1-5
cdr3_nt: TGTGCCAGTAGAAAACAGGGGAATCAGCCCCAGCATTTT
cdr3_aa: CASRKQGNQPQHF

v_call: TRBV28
clone_size: few
d_call: TRBD1
cdr3_length: 16
j_call: TRBJ2-5
cdr3_nt: TGTGCCAGCAGTTTACTCGGGACAGGGTACCAAGAGACCCAGTACTTC
cdr3_aa: CASSLLGTGYQETQYF

v_call: TRBV27
clone_size: once
d_call: TRBD2
cdr3_length: 18
j_call: TRBJ2-7
cdr3_nt: TGTGCCAGCAGGAGGAAGTACGGGCTAGCGGGTCTCTCCTACGAGCAGTACTTC
cdr3_aa: CASRRKYGLAGLSYEQYF

v_call: TRBV5-6
clone_size: .
d_call: TRBD1
cdr3_length: 14
j_call: TRBJ2-7
cdr3_nt: TGTGCCAGCAGCCGACGACAGGGAAGTTACGAGCAGTACTTC
cdr3_aa: CASSRRQGSYEQYF

v_call: TRBV7-2
clone_size: .
d_call: TRBD1
cdr3_length: 15
j_call: TRBJ2-1
cdr3_nt: TGTGCCAGCAGCATAGACAGGGGGGCTTACAATGAGCAGTTCTTC
cdr3_aa: CASSIDRGAYNEQFF

v_call: TRBV19
clone_size: .
d_call: .
cdr3_length: 16
j_call: TRBJ1-5
cdr3_nt: TGTGCCAGTAGATCTCTCCTCGGGGCACGCAATCAGCCCCAGCATTTT
cdr3_aa: CASRSLLGARNQPQHF

v_call: TRBV6-1
clone_size: .
d_call: .
cdr3_length: 13
j_call: TRBJ2-7
cdr3_nt: TGTGCCAGCAGTGCCGGGAGCGACTACGAGCAGTACTTC
cdr3_aa: CASSAGSDYEQYF

v_call: TRBV7-9
clone_size: .
d_call: TRBD2
cdr3_length: 16
j_call: TRBJ2-7
cdr3_nt: TGTGCCAGCAGCTTAAATTTAGCGGGGGGCCAATACGAGCAGTACTTC
cdr3_aa: CASSLNLAGGQYEQYF

v_call: TRBV11-2
clone_size: .
d_call: .
cdr3_length: 14
j_call: TRBJ1-1
cdr3_nt: TGTGCCAGCAGCTTAGGGGTCCCGAACACTGAAGCTTTCTTT
cdr3_aa: CASSLGVPNTEAFF

v_call: TRBV11-3
clone_size: .
d_call: TRBD1
cdr3_length: 15
j_call: TRBJ2-1
cdr3_nt: TGTGCCAGCAGCTCGGGACAGGAGGCCTACAATGAGCAGTTCTTC
cdr3_aa: CASSSGQEAYNEQFF

v_call: TRBV5-1
clone_size: .
d_call: .
cdr3_length: 15
j_call: TRBJ2-2
cdr3_nt: TGCGCCAGCAGCTTGATTAGTCCGAACACCGGGGAGCTGTTTTTT
cdr3_aa: CASSLISPNTGELFF

v_call: TRBV4-3
clone_size: .
d_call: TRBD2
cdr3_length: 16
j_call: TRBJ2-7
cdr3_nt: TGCGCCAGCAGCCAAGAAAGTCTTTCGGGGGGTCGCGAGCAGTACTTC
cdr3_aa: CASSQESLSGGREQYF

v_call: TRBV7-9
clone_size: few
d_call: TRBD2
cdr3_length: 17
j_call: TRBJ2-3
cdr3_nt: TGTGCCAGCAGCTCGGGACTAGCGGGAGGATATGGAGATACGCAGTATTTT
cdr3_aa: CASSSGLAGGYGDTQYF

v_call: TRBV7-7
clone_size: .
d_call: .
cdr3_length: 13
j_call: TRBJ2-1
cdr3_nt: TGTGCCAGCAGCTTAGACGGATCGAGCGAGCAGTTCTTC
cdr3_aa: CASSLDGSSEQFF

v_call: TRBV11-2
clone_size: .
d_call: .
cdr3_length: 13
j_call: TRBJ1-2
cdr3_nt: TGTGCCAGCAGCTTAGAGGCCGGGTACGGCTACACCTTC
cdr3_aa: CASSLEAGYGYTF

v_call: TRBV18
clone_size: .
d_call: .
cdr3_length: 15
j_call: TRBJ1-1
cdr3_nt: TGTGCCAGCTCACCGGTTAGGACCTCGAACACTGAAGCTTTCTTT
cdr3_aa: CASSPVRTSNTEAFF

v_call: TRBV6-6
clone_size: .
d_call: .
cdr3_length: 14
j_call: TRBJ2-7
cdr3_nt: TGTGCCAGCAGTTCCCCGACTAGGTCGTACGAGCAGTACTTC
cdr3_aa: CASSSPTRSYEQYF

v_call: TRBV19
clone_size: .
d_call: .
cdr3_length: 15
j_call: TRBJ1-2
cdr3_nt: TGTGCCAGTACCGAAAGTACAGCAGATGTCTATGGCTACACCTTC
cdr3_aa: CASTESTADVYGYTF

v_call: TRBV7-2
clone_size: .
d_call: .
cdr3_length: 12
j_call: TRBJ1-2
cdr3_nt: TGTGCCAGCAGCCTCGACACCTATGGCTACACCTTC
cdr3_aa: CASSLDTYGYTF

v_call: TRBV6-5
clone_size: .
d_call: .
cdr3_length: 14
j_call: TRBJ2-7
cdr3_nt: TGTGCCAGCAGTGCCTGGGGGCAGGGGAACGAGCAGTACTTC
cdr3_aa: CASSAWGQGNEQYF

v_call: TRBV19
clone_size: .
d_call: TRBD2
cdr3_length: 14
j_call: TRBJ2-1
cdr3_nt: TGTGCCAGTAGTAGGAGTAGCGGGAACGATGAGCAGTTCTTC
cdr3_aa: CASSRSSGNDEQFF

v_call: TRBV10-2
clone_size: .
d_call: .
cdr3_length: 14
j_call: TRBJ2-5
cdr3_nt: TGCGCCAGCCGCACCGCCCTTAGCGAAGAGACCCAGTACTTC
cdr3_aa: CASRTALSEETQYF

v_call: TRBV10-2
clone_size: .
d_call: .
cdr3_length: 16
j_call: TRBJ1-4
cdr3_nt: TGCGCCAGCAGTGATCTCAGGGAAGGTCGAGGAGAAAAACTGTTTTTT
cdr3_aa: CASSDLREGRGEKLFF

v_call: TRBV6-6
clone_size: .
d_call: TRBD1
cdr3_length: 15
j_call: TRBJ2-7
cdr3_nt: TGTGCCAGCAGTACCCCGGACAGGGGGCTCTACGAGCAGTACTTC
cdr3_aa: CASSTPDRGLYEQYF

v_call: TRBV5-1
clone_size: .
d_call: .
cdr3_length: 15
j_call: TRBJ2-7
cdr3_nt: TGCGCCAGCAGCTTGGGAGGGGCCTCAGGGTACGAGCAGTACTTC
cdr3_aa: CASSLGGASGYEQYF

v_call: TRBV27
clone_size: .
d_call: .
cdr3_length: 16
j_call: TRBJ1-3
cdr3_nt: TGTGCCAGCAGTTTTCCCAGAGCTCGCTCTGGAAACACCATATATTTT
cdr3_aa: CASSFPRARSGNTIYF

v_call: TRBV6-6
clone_size: .
d_call: .
cdr3_length: 15
j_call: TRBJ2-5
cdr3_nt: TGTGCCAGCCAAACAGTAGGGGGGGGCCGGGAGACCCAGTACTTC
cdr3_aa: CASQTVGGGRETQYF

v_call: TRBV7-3
clone_size: .
d_call: TRBD1
cdr3_length: 15
j_call: TRBJ2-1
cdr3_nt: TGTGCCAGCAGCTTGGGGACAGGGACCTACAATGAGCAGTTCTTC
cdr3_aa: CASSLGTGTYNEQFF

v_call: TRBV6-1
clone_size: .
d_call: .
cdr3_length: 13
j_call: TRBJ2-7
cdr3_nt: TGTGCCAGCAGTGGGCAGGGTGGACGGGGGATAGTCTTC
cdr3_aa: CASSGQGGRGIVF